The 6 T cell receptor beta chains below come from one sample, sequenced in a study of CD8+ T cells in alopecia areata (dated by TCRdb to between 2017 and 2018). In light of the paper, this sample's time point label describes: about 5 months on oral tofacitinib. Explained via the paper, the treatment or condition label denotes: oral pan-JAK inhibitor, 5-10 mg twice daily. Library preparation used the immunoSEQ multiplex PCR assay. RNA was extracted from all samples and reverse transcribed into cDNA, which served as template for TCR sequencing. TCRdb stores this immuneACCESS table with in-frame sequences only. Part of the clones is absent; in the studies checked, under half of the shortfall reflects unresolved V genes, and no reason is known for the rest. Within this sample are approximately 200,000 clones, with about 62% of them counted one time only. 5.5% of the sample rests with the top ten. The sequences come from CD4+ T cells sorted from blood, collected at week 24, from a patient treated with tofacitinib. The source of these receptors is a human donor with alopecia areata.

The CDR3 spells CASSLAGTTQNNEQFF. CDR3 bases: TGCGCCAGCAGCTTGGCCGGGACTACACAAAACAATGAGCAGTTCTTC. The rearrangement links TRBV5-1 to TRBJ2-1; 7 bases fit TRBD2. V lost 0 bases and J lost 5; bases outside the gene matches: 8. CDR3 length: 16 residues. In germline, CDR1 is SGHRS, CDR2 YFSETQ. Full variable domain (outside the CDR3, taken from reference TRBV5-1 and TRBJ2-1): KAGVTQTPRYLIKTRGQQVTLSCSPISGHRSVSWYQQTPGQGLQFLFEYFSETQRNKGNFPGRFSGRQFSNSRSEMNVSTLELGDSALYLCASSLAGTTQNNEQFFGPGTRLTVL.

The chain has TRBV4-3 and TRBJ1-5, with D tentatively TRBD1 (5 bases). Trimming left V 0 bases short and J 8 bases short, with 14 bases between. The CDR3 spans 15 residues. The germline gives CDR1 LGHNA, CDR2 YSLEER. CDR3 residues: CASSQDLRGDKPQHF. The CDR3 DNA reads as TGCGCCAGCAGCCAAGATCTCCGGGGGGATAAGCCCCAGCATTTT.

The sample holds a few counts of this clone. CDR3 bases: TGCGCCAGCAGCCTCCGGGACCTAGTCGGCGAGACCCAGTACTTC. Translated, it gives CASSLRDLVGETQYF. V is TRBV4-1 and J is TRBJ2-5, with D perhaps given as TRBD1 or TRBD2 (5 bases each). This CDR3 has 15 amino acids. With 4 bases removed from V and 5 bases from J, the gap between germline ends came to 17 bases. Per the germline V gene, CDR1 is MGHRA and CDR2 is YSYEKL.

The CDR3 region has the DNA TGTGCCTGGGCGCCGGGACTGCTCTCTGGGGCCAACGTCCTGACTTTC. It is translated as CAWAPGLLSGANVLTF. The chain carries TRBV30 and TRBJ2-6; D is perhaps TRBD2 (6 bases). Germline V lookup: CDR1 GTSNPN, CDR2 SVGIG (reference sequence). Trimming left V 5 bases short and J 0 bases short, with 14 bases between. The CDR3 runs to 16 residues.

DNA of the CDR3: TGTGCCAGCAGCTCCGGGACAGCCGGGGAGCTGTTTTTT. It yields the protein CASSSGTAGELFF. V and J are TRBV7-3 and TRBJ2-2, with 7 positions matching TRBD1. J gave up 6 bases and V 4 bases, and 2 bases lay outside the gene matches. CDR1 SGHTA and CDR2 FQGTGA come from the germline V gene. This CDR3 has 13 amino acids.

The chain has TRBV25-1 and TRBJ2-5; D not resolved. V shed 1 base and J shed 1 base, with 7 bases lying between them. Looked up from germline, CDR1 is MGHDK and CDR2 is SYGVNS. This CDR3 is built from 14 residues. This CDR3 reads CASSEFRGQETQYF. DNA of the CDR3: TGTGCCAGCAGTGAATTCAGAGGCCAAGAGACCCAGTACTTC.